This T cell receptor beta chain was identified during a study of cytomegalovirus exposure and HLA in healthy donors. The PCR had 60 Vbeta and 13 Jbeta primers. Profiling relied on immunoSEQ multiplex PCR, and the TCRdb table lists in-frame clones only, not all of them. The sample shows over 90,000 clones, approximately 87% of them seen only once. Germline assignment: CDR1 SNHLY and CDR2 FYNNEI. V was cut by 1 base and J by 8 bases, with 12 bases left in between. CDR3 length: 14 amino acids. Notes on the study in general: TCR association rates varied by HLA locus in a later analysis, with DRB1 highest and HLA-C lowest. The productive fraction for most TCR beta V segments was about 90% or about 30% in an earlier analysis.

As regards this clone: Its antigen remains unknown.

The sample consisted of PBMCs. V gene TRBV2 combines with J gene TRBJ1-5; D is unclear. This TCR was recovered from a man aged 40-49 years in good health and CMV-seronegative. The CDR3: CASSEGHTGEPQHF. CDR3 nucleotides: TGTGCCAGCAGTGAAGGGCACACCGGGGAGCCCCAGCATTTT.